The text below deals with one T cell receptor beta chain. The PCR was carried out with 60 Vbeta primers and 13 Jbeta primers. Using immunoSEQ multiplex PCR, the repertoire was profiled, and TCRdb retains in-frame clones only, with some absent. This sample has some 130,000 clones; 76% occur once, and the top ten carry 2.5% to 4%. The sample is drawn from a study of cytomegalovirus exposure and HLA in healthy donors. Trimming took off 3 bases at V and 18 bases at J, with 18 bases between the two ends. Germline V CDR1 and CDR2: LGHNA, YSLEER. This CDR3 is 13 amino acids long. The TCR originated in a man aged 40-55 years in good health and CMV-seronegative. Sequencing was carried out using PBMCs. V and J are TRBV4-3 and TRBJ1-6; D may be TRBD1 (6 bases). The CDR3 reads CASSQLGTLATHF. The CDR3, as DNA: TGCGCCAGCAGCCAGCTCGGGACACTCGCTACCCACTTT.